Sequencing of this T cell receptor beta chain was carried out in a study of blood T cell repertoires in COVID-19. About the study: Sites across the United States, Italy and Spain contributed samples from acute and convalescent COVID-19. The cDNA or gDNA used as material had been derived from T cells, B-cell-depleted T cells, or PBMCs.

Germline-derived CDR1 and CDR2 are MNHNY and SVGAGI (reference sequence). Trimming removed 0 bases at V and 0 bases at J, with 8 bases between. There are 15 residues in the CDR3. TCRdb's copy holds only in-frame clones and misses some; the assay was immunoSEQ multiplex PCR. The sample includes around 130,000 clones, roughly three quarters seen only once; the top ten take over 6.5%. The chain couples TRBV6-6 to TRBJ1-1; no definite D call. The sample was peripheral blood. This TCR was recovered from a human donor in a cohort sampled during active COVID-19. The CDR3 sequence: CASSYSQEMNTEAFF. The CDR3 DNA reads TGTGCCAGCAGTTACTCCCAGGAAATGAACACTGAAGCTTTCTTT.